These T cell receptor beta chains were read from a single sample in a study of cytomegalovirus exposure and HLA in healthy donors. TCRdb's table, derived via immunoSEQ multiplex PCR, lists solely in-frame clones and lacks some. The table records tens of thousands of clones, around 72% of them present only once. Source material: PBMCs. These receptors originate from a woman aged 30 to 39 in good health and CMV-seronegative. The CDR3 runs from the conserved cysteine through the conserved F or W. A D gene is named only where the DNA matches it firmly. Size tells how often a clone was seen (once, few, many) or the class of an expanded clone, and some rows leave it out.

CDR3nt,CDR3aa,abundance,d_gene,j_gene,v_gene
TGTGCCAGCAGTTTACTAGCGGGTTTCTCCTACGAGCAGTACTTC,CASSLLAGFSYEQYF,NA,TRBD2,TRBJ2-7,TRBV28
TGTGCCAGTAGTATACGGGGGATCAGCTCTGGAAACACCATATATTTT,CASSIRGISSGNTIYF,NA,NA,TRBJ1-3,TRBV19
TGTGCCTGGAGCGGGGGACTCTCTAATGAAAAACTGTTTTTT,CAWSGGLSNEKLFF,NA,NA,TRBJ1-4,TRBV30
TGTGCCACCAGCAGAGAGACCCGGGTCCCAGATACGCAGTATTTT,CATSRETRVPDTQYF,NA,NA,TRBJ2-3,TRBV15
TGTGCCAGCAGCTTCTCCGGGGAGCGGGACAGGGGGATGTTTTTT,CASSFSGERDRGMFF,once,TRBD1,TRBJ2-2,TRBV7-9
TGTGCCAGCAGCTTAGGGGGGCCCAATCAGCCCCAGCATTTT,CASSLGGPNQPQHF,NA,NA,TRBJ1-5,TRBV7-9
TGTGCCAGCAGTGATCTAGCGGGGGGAACCACAGATACGCAGTATTTT,CASSDLAGGTTDTQYF,medium-sized,TRBD2,TRBJ2-3,TRBV6-4
TGTGCCAGCAGCTTAACAGGGGTAGACTATGGCTACACCTTC,CASSLTGVDYGYTF,NA,TRBD1,TRBJ1-2,TRBV7-9
TGTGCCAGCAGAAATCCGACAGGAGACTTCCCCCTCCACTTT,CASRNPTGDFPLHF,NA,NA,TRBJ1-6,TRBV6-6
TGTGCTAGTCTTGACAGGATGCGAGGTTCACCCCTCCACTTT,CASLDRMRGSPLHF,NA,NA,TRBJ1-6,TRBV12-5
TGTGCCAGCAGCGCGCTCCATGAGCAGTTCTTC,CASSALHEQFF,once,NA,TRBJ2-1,TRBV5-6
TGCGCCAGCAGCCAAGATCTTGGGGGACACCCCTACGAGCAGTACTTC,CASSQDLGGHPYEQYF,NA,NA,TRBJ2-7,TRBV4-1
TGTGCCAGCAGGCCCGGGACTAGCGGGTACCAAGAGACCCAGTACTTC,CASRPGTSGYQETQYF,NA,TRBD2,TRBJ2-5,TRBV14
TGCAGCGTTCGGGACACCACAGATACGCAGTATTTT,CSVRDTTDTQYF,NA,NA,TRBJ2-3,TRBV29-1
TGCGCCAGCAGCTTGATCGCGGGAGGGCCTGAAGAGCAGTACTTC,CASSLIAGGPEEQYF,NA,TRBD2,TRBJ2-7,TRBV5-1
TGCGCCAGCAGCTTGGTTCGGGAGGGTAACGAGCAGTACTTC,CASSLVREGNEQYF,NA,TRBD2,TRBJ2-7,TRBV5-1
TGTGCCAGCAGTTACTCTCAGGGTTCCTACGAGCAGTACTTC,CASSYSQGSYEQYF,NA,NA,TRBJ2-7,TRBV6-5
TGTGCCAGTCCGAGTCCCAGGGACTACGAGCAGTACTTC,CASPSPRDYEQYF,NA,NA,TRBJ2-7,TRBV19
TGTGCCAGCAGCAAGATCCCAGGGAACATCCACGAGCAGTACTTC,CASSKIPGNIHEQYF,NA,NA,TRBJ2-7,TRBV13
TGTGCCACCGCAGGCCAAATGGGGCCCTACGAGCAGTACTTC,CATAGQMGPYEQYF,NA,NA,TRBJ2-7,TRBV2